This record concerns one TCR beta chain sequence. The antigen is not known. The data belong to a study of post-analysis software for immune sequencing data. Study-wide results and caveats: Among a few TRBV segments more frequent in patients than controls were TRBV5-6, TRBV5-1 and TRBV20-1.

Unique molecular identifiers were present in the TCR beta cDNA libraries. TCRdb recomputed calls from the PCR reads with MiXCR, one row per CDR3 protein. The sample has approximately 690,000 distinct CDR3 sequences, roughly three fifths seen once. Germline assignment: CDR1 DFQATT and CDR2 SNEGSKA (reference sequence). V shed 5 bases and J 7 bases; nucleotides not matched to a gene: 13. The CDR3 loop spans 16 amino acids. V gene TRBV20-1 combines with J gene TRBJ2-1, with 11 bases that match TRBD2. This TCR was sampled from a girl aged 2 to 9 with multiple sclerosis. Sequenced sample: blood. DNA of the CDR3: TGCAGTGCTCGAACCTTACTAGCGGGAGTACGGAATGAGCAGTTCTTC. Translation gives CSARTLLAGVRNEQFF.